The rows below give T cell receptor beta chains drawn from one sample of a study of post-analysis software for immune sequencing data. TCRdb redid the calling of the PCR reads with MiXCR, one entry per CDR3 protein. The repertoire consists of roughly 670,000 distinct CDR3 sequences, with roughly three fifths occurring once and the leading ten covering about 10%. Sequenced input: blood. The receptors were gathered from a girl aged 2 to 10 with multiple sclerosis. Both conserved end residues are part of each CDR3. The D gene is left open where the match is weak. A clone size is listed for some rows: how often the clone was seen (once, few, many), or a class if it is expanded.

j_gene | abundance | v_gene | d_gene | CDR3nt | CDR3aa
TRBJ2-6 | few | TRBV29-1 | TRBD1 | TGCAGCGTGGACCTGACCGGGACAGGGGCTACCTCTGGGGCCAACGTCCTGACTTTC | CSVDLTGTGATSGANVLTF
TRBJ2-1 | - | TRBV24-1 | - | TGTGCCACCAGTGAGGGGGGCACTAACAATGAGCAGTTCTTC | CATSEGGTNNEQFF
TRBJ1-2 | - | TRBV20-1 | - | TGCAGTGCTGGAGGAGGGCTGGGAGGCTACACCTTC | CSAGGGLGGYTF
TRBJ2-1 | - | TRBV10-2 | TRBD2 | TGCGCCAGCAGGGGGACTAGCGGGGAACATGAGCAGTTCTTC | CASRGTSGEHEQFF
TRBJ2-7 | - | TRBV20-1 | - | TGCAGTGCTAGGGGGACTTTTCAGGGGGTTTTCGCCGAGCAGTACTTC | CSARGTFQGVFAEQYF
TRBJ2-1 | once | TRBV6-5 | - | TGTGCCAGCACCGGTGGGCCGTTACTCAATGAGCAGTTCTTC | CASTGGPLLNEQFF
TRBJ1-2 | - | TRBV2 | - | TGTGCCAGCAGTGAAGGACGTCAGGGGCGGTATGGCTACACCTTC | CASSEGRQGRYGYTF
TRBJ2-3 | - | TRBV29-1 | TRBD1 | TGCAGCGCGCGACCTAGGGACAGGGGAGCGGATACGCAGTATTTT | CSARPRDRGADTQYF
TRBJ2-3 | - | TRBV7-9 | TRBD2 | TGTGCCAGCAGCTGGGCGGGGACTAGCGGCACAGATACGCAGTATTTT | CASSWAGTSGTDTQYF
TRBJ1-2 | - | TRBV5-5 | TRBD1 | TGTGCCAGCAGCTTGGTACAGGGGGCCAGCGAGACCTCTGGCTACACCTTC | CASSLVQGASETSGYTF